Following are 8 T cell receptor beta chains from one sample sequenced in a study of Tregs in tolerant kidney transplant recipients. The assay was immunoSEQ multiplex PCR, and TCRdb's table has in-frame clones only and misses some. This table has tens of thousands of clones, around 83% appearing once. The sample consisted of CD4+ T cells from blood. The source of these receptors is a human donor in good health.

The rearrangement uses TRBV18 and TRBJ1-6; 7 positions agree with TRBD1. The germline gives CDR1 KGHSH, CDR2 LQKENI. The CDR3 consists of 18 residues. With V trimmed by 5 bases and J by 0 bases, 10 bases remained unmatched. The CDR3 bases are TGTGCCAGCTCAACCTTAGGGGGCACGGACTCCTATAATTCACCCCTCCACTTT. Encoded protein: CASSTLGGTDSYNSPLHF.

For this clone: The identical CDR3 is also encoded by other nucleotide sequences in the sample. V gene TRBV14 combines with J gene TRBJ2-5, with no clear D. V was pared by 5 bases and J by 7 bases, with 8 bases between. The CDR3 is 11 amino acids. Germline V CDR1 and CDR2: SGHDN, FVKESK. The chain's CDR3 is CASSTRGTQYF. CDR3 coding DNA: TGTGCCAGCAGCACTCGTGGGACCCAGTACTTC.

V usage is TRBV7-3 and J usage is TRBJ1-1; D might be TRBD1 (5 bases). The CDR3 is made up of 15 amino acids. CDR1 and CDR2 from the germline V gene are SGHTA and FQGTGA. Deletions cut 0 bases from V and 6 bases from J, with 14 bases between. CDR3 loop: CASSLTSEGKAEAFF. In DNA, the CDR3 is TGTGCCAGCAGCTTAACTTCCGAGGGGAAGGCTGAAGCTTTCTTT. The entire variable domain, with the rest obtained from reference TRBV7-3 and TRBJ1-1, is as follows: GAGVSQTPSNKVTEKGKYVELRCDPISGHTALYWYRQSLGQGPEFLIYFQGTGAADDSGLPNDRFFAVRPEGSVSTLKIQRTERGDSAVYLCASSLTSEGKAEAFFGQGTRLTVV.

The chain couples TRBV18 to TRBJ2-2, with D possibly matching TRBD2 (6 bases). V was shortened by 1 base and J by 4 bases, with 13 bases between the two germline ends. Germline lookup yields CDR1 KGHSH and CDR2 LQKENI. The CDR3 is made up of 16 amino acids. The CDR3 loop is CASSPLAGPGTGELFF. CDR3 in DNA: TGTGCCAGCTCACCACTGGCGGGACCCGGCACCGGGGAGCTGTTTTTT. The full variable domain, rest sourced from reference TRBV18 and TRBJ2-2, is NAGVMQNPRHLVRRRGQEARLRCSPMKGHSHVYWYRQLPEEGLKFMVYLQKENIIDESGMPKERFSAEFPKEGPSILRIQQVVRGDSAAYFCASSPLAGPGTGELFFGEGSRLTVL.

The V gene is TRBV7-6, the J gene TRBJ2-7; unclear D gene. Trimming pared 1 base from V and 4 bases from J, leaving 8 bases between. The germline V gene encodes CDR1 SGHVS and CDR2 FNYEAQ. This CDR3 is built from 13 residues. The CDR3 coding sequence is TGTGCCAGCAGCTTAGGGGGTAATTACGAGCAGTACTTC. It translates to CASSLGGNYEQYF.

This sequence joins TRBV2 and TRBJ1-2; no clear D. Germline CDR1 and CDR2: SNHLY and FYNNEI. The CDR3 loop spans 12 amino acids. V shed 7 bases and J shed 5 bases, with 11 bases lying between them. The CDR3 is CASTLEVYGYTF. DNA for the CDR3: TGTGCCAGCACACTAGAGGTATATGGCTACACCTTC.

The rearrangement joins TRBV27 to TRBJ1-5, with 8 bases matching TRBD1. In germline, CDR1 is MNHEY, CDR2 SMNVEV (reference sequence). J gave up 7 bases and V 6 bases, and 14 bases lay outside the gene matches. The CDR3 consists of 16 residues. The CDR3 here is CASSRDRPLPDQPQHF. The CDR3 DNA sequence: TGTGCCAGCAGCCGGGACAGGCCGCTTCCTGACCAGCCCCAGCATTTT.

In its sample, this clone ranks as medium-sized (0.01 to 0.1%). V and J are TRBV10-3 and TRBJ1-5; D is perhaps TRBD1 (6 bases). Trimming removed 6 bases from V and 12 bases from J, with 15 bases in between. This CDR3 spans 12 amino acids. In germline, CDR1 is ENHRY, CDR2 SYGVKD. CDR3 protein: CAIRDVQGLQHF. In DNA, the CDR3 is TGTGCCATCAGGGACGTACAGGGCCTCCAGCATTTT.